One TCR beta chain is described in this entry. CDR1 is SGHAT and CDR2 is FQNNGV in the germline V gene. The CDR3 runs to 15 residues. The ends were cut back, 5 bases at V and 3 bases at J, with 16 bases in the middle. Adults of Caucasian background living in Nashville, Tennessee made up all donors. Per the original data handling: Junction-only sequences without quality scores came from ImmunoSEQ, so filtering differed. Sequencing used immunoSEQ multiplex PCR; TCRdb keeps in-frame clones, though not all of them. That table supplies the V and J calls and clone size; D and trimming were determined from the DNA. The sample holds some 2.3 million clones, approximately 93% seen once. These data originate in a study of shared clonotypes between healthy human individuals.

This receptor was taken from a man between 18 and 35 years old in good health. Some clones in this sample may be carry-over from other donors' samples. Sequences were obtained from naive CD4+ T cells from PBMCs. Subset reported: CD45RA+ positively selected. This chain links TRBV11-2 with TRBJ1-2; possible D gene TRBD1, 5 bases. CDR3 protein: CASSRGRALDYGYTF. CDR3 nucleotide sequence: TGTGCCAGCAGCCGGGGACGTGCGTTAGACTATGGCTACACCTTC.